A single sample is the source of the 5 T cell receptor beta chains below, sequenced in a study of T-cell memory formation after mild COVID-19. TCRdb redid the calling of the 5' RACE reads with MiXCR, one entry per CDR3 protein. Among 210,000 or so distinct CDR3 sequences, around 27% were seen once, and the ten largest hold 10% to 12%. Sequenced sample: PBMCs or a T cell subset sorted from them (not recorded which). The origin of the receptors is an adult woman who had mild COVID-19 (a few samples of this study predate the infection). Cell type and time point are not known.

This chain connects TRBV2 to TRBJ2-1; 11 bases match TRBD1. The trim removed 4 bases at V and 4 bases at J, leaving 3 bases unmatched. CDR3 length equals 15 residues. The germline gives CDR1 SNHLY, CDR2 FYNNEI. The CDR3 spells CASSGDRGRYNEQFF. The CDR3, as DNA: TGTGCCAGCAGTGGGGACAGGGGGAGATACAATGAGCAGTTCTTC.

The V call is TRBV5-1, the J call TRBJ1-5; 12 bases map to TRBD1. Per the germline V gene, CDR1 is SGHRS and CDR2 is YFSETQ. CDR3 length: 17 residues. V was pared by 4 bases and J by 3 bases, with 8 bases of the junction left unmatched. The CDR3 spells CASSAGTGGPDNQPQHF. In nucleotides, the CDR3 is TGCGCCAGCAGCGCCGGGACAGGGGGCCCCGACAATCAGCCCCAGCATTTT.

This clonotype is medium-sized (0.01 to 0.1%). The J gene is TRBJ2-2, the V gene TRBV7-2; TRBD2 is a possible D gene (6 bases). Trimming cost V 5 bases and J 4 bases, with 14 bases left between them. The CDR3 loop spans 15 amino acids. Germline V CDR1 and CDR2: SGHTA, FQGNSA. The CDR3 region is CASSLRERGTGELFF. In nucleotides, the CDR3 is TGTGCCAGCAGCCTACGGGAGAGGGGCACCGGGGAGCTGTTTTTT.

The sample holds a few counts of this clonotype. The CDR3 sequence is CASSPSMNTEAFF. The DNA of the CDR3 is TGTGCCAGCTCACCAAGCATGAACACTGAAGCTTTCTTT. The gene calls are TRBV18 and TRBJ1-1, with D hard to call. Trimming took off 2 bases at V and 0 bases at J, with 4 bases between the two ends. The CDR3 is 13 amino acids. Germline values: CDR1 KGHSH, CDR2 LQKENI.

CDR3 amino acids: CASALEGGVNEKLFF. The CDR3 DNA reads TGTGCCAGCGCTCTGGAGGGAGGTGTGAATGAAAAACTGTTTTTT. This chain links TRBV27 with TRBJ1-4; D is uncertain. The V end lost 8 bases, the J end lost 5 bases, and 18 bases lay between the germline ends. The V gene's germline CDR1 is MNHEY and CDR2 SMNVEV (reference sequence). The CDR3 spans 15 residues. The full variable domain, completed using reference TRBV27 and TRBJ1-4, is EAQVTQNPRYLITVTGKKLTVTCSQNMNHEYMSWYRQDPGLGLRQIYYSMNVEVTDKGDVPEGYKVSRKEKRNFPLILESPSPNQTSLYFCASALEGGVNEKLFFGSGTQLSVL.